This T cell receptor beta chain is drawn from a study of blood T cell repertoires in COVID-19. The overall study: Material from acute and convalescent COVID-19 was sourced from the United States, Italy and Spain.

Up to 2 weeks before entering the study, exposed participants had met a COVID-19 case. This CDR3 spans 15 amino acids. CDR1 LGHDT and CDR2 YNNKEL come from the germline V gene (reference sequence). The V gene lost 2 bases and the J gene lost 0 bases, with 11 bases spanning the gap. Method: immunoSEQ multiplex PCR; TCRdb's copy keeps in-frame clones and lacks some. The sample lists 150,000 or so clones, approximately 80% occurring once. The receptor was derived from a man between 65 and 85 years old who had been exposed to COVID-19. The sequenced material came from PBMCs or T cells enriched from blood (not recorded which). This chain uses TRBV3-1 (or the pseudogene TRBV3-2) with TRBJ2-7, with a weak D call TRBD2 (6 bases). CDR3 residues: CASSQTSRDSYEQYF. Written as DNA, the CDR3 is TGTGCCAGCAGCCAAACTAGCCGGGACTCCTACGAGCAGTACTTC.